This T cell receptor beta chain was found in a study of cytomegalovirus exposure and HLA in healthy donors. Whole-study findings and limits: Rarity marked most TCR sequences, yet some public TCRs occurred in many donors.

As for this clone: Its antigen is unknown.

PCR amplification relied on 60 Vbeta primers (plus 13 Jbeta primers). The method was immunoSEQ multiplex PCR; TCRdb's version includes in-frame clones alone and lacks a portion of them. The sample lists some 200,000 clones, around 86% occurring once. The germline V and J ends were trimmed by 1 base and 5 bases, with 6 bases remaining between them. Germline V gene data show CDR1 as SGHNT and CDR2 as YYREEE (reference sequence). This CDR3 has 12 residues. The V call is TRBV5-4, the J call TRBJ2-5; tentatively, D is TRBD2 (5 bases). Input material: PBMCs. The receptor was derived from a woman in her fifties or sixties in good health and CMV-seropositive. The chain's CDR3 is CASSLPGETQYF. The CDR3, as DNA: TGTGCCAGCAGCTTGCCGGGGGAGACCCAGTACTTC.